This T cell receptor beta chain is drawn from a study of human T cells and chemical hapten exposure. The overall study: All through the roughly 24-week study, the scalp of each patient received diphenylcyclopropenone doses weekly. Chiefly female patients presented with alopecia areata, totalis or universalis. Study-wide findings and caveats: Among TCRs, those above 1 in 1000 frequency were unaffected by DPC sensitization.

The CDR3 contains 15 residues. V was trimmed by 5 bases and J by 2 bases, leaving 14 bases between them. Germline values: CDR1 SGHVS, CDR2 FQNEAQ. It was the library that attached unique molecular identifiers to individual cDNA molecules. One entry per CDR3 protein results from TCRdb running MiXCR on the RACE reads. The top ten hold roughly 3.1% of the sample, which has 120,000 or so distinct CDR3 sequences, about 13% seen once. Time point denoted: pre-sensitization, week 0. Documented treatment: therapeutic diphenylcyclopropenone sensitization with weekly scalp DPC. This clonotype has ten or more counts. The target antigen is unknown.

The chain is built from TRBV7-8 and TRBJ2-3, with D perhaps matching TRBD1 or TRBD2 (5 bases each). The TCR comes from a woman aged 18-29 years with alopecia areata. Some clones in this sample may be carry-over from other donors' samples. The source material was whole blood, sampled in connection with sensitization to the hapten diphenylcyclopropenone (DPC). CDR3 bases: TGTGCCAGCAGCCGAATACCGGGGCTCACAGATACGCAGTATTTT. Translated: CASSRIPGLTDTQYF. Using reference TRBV7-8 and TRBJ2-3 for the parts outside the CDR3, the full variable domain is GAGVSQSPRYKVAKRGQDVALRCDPISGHVSLFWYQQALGQGPEFLTYFQNEAQLDKSGLPSDRFFAERPEGSVSTLKIQRTQQEDSAVYLCASSRIPGLTDTQYFGPGTRLTVL.